This TCR beta chain was sequenced for a study of blood T cell repertoires in COVID-19. Study context: Collection of acute and convalescent COVID-19 samples took place in the United States, Italy and Spain. The cDNA or gDNA used as material had been derived from T cells, B-cell-depleted T cells, or PBMCs.

Study processing details: Counts of nucleated cells, estimated from reference gene primer amplification, were obtained. Sequencing used immunoSEQ multiplex PCR; TCRdb keeps in-frame clones, though not all of them. That table gives V, J and clone size, and the DNA gave D and trimming. The repertoire holds 200,000 to 300,000 clones, with around 88% as singletons. V shed 8 bases, J shed 0 bases, and the junction held 3 bases outside the gene matches. This CDR3 has 13 amino acids. Germline V CDR1 and CDR2: MNHEY, SVGAGI. The source of this sequence is a woman under 40 who had recovered from COVID-19. The source material was peripheral blood. V usage is TRBV6-5 and J usage is TRBJ1-1, with 7 bases identical to TRBD1. The chain's CDR3 is CASLTGMNTEAFF. Written as DNA, the CDR3 is TGTGCCAGCTTGACAGGGATGAACACTGAAGCTTTCTTT.